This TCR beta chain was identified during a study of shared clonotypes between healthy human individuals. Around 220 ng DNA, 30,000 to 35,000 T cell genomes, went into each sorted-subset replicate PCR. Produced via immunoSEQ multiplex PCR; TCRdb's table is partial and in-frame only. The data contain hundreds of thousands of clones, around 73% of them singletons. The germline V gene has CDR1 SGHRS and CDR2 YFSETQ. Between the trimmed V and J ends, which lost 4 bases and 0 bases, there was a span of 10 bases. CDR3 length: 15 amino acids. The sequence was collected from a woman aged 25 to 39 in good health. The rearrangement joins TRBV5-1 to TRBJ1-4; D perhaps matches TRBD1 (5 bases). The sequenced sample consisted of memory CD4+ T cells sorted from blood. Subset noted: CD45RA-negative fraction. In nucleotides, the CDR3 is TGCGCCAGCAGCCCGGGCAGGGCAACTAATGAAAAACTGTTTTTT. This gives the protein CASSPGRATNEKLFF.